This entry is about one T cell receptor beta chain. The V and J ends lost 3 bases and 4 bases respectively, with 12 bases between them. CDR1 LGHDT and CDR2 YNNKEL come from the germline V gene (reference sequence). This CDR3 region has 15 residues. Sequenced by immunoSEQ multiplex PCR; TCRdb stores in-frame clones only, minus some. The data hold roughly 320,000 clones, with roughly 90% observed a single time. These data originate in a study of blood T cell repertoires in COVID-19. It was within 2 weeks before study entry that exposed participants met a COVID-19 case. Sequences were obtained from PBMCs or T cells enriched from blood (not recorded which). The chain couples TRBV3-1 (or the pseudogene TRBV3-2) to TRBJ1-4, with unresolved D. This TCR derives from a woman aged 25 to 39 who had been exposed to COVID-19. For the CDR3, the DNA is TGTGCCAGCAGCCACCGACGGAGCCTTAATGAAAAACTGTTTTTT. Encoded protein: CASSHRRSLNEKLFF.